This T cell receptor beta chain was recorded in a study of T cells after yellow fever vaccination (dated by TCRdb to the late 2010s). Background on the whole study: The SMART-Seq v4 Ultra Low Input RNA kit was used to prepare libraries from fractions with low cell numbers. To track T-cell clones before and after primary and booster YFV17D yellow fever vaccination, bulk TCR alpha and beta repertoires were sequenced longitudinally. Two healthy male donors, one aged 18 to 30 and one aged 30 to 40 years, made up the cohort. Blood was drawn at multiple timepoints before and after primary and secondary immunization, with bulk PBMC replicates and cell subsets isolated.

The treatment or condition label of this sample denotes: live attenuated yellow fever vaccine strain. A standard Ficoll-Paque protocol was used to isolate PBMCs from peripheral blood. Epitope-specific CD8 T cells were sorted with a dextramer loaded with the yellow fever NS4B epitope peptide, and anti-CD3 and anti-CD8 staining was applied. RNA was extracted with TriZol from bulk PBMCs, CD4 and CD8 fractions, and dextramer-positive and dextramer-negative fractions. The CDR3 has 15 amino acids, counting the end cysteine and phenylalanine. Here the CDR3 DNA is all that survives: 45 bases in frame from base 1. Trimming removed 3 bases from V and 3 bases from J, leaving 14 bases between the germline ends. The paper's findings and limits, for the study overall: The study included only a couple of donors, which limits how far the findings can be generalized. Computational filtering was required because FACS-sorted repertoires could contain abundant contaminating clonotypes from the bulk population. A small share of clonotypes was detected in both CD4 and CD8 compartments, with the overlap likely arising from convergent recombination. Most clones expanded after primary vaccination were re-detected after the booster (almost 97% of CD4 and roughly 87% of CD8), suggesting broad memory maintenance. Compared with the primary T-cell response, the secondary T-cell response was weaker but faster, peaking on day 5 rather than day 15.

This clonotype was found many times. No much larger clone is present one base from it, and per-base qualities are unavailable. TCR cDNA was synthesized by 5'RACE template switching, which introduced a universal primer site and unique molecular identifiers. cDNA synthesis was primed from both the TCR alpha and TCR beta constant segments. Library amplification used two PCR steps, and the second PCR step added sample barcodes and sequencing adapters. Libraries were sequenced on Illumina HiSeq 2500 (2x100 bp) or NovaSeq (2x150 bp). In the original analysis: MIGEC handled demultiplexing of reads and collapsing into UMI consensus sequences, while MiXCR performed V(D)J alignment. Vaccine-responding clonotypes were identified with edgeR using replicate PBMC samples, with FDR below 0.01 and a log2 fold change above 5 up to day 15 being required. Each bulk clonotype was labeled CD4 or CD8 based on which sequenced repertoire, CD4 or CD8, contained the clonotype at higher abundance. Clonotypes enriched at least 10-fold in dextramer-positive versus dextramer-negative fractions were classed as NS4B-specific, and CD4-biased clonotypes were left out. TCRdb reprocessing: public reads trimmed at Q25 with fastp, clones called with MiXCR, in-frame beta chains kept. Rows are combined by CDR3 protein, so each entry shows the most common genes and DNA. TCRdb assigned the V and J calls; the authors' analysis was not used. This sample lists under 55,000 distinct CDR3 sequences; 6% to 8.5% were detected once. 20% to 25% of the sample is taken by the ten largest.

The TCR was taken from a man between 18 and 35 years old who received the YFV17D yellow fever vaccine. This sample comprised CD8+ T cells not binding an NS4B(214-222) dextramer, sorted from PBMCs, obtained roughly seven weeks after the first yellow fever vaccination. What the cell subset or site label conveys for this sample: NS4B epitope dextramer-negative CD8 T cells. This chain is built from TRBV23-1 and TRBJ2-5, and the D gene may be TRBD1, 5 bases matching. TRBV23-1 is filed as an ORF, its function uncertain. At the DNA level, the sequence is TGCGCCAGCAGTCAGGCAGGGCTTACTAAAGAGACCCAGTACTTC. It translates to CASSQAGLTKETQYF.